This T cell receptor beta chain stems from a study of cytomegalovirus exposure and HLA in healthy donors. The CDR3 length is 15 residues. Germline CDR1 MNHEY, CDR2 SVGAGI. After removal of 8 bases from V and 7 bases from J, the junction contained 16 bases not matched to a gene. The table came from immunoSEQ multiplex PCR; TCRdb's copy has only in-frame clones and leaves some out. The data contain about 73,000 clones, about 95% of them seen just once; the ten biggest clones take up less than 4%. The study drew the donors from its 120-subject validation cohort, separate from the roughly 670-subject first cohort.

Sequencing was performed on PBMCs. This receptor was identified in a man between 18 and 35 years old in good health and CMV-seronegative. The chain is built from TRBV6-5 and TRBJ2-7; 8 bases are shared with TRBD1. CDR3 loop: CASGAGQGPGWEQYF. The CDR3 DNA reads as TGTGCCAGCGGGGCCGGACAGGGCCCCGGCTGGGAGCAGTACTTC.